The T cell receptor beta chain under discussion was sequenced for a study of blood T cell repertoires in COVID-19. Across the whole study: Samples taken during acute and convalescent COVID-19 were collected in the United States, Italy and Spain. PBMCs, B-cell-depleted T cells, or T cells were the source of the cDNA or gDNA that made up the material.

Germline lookup yields CDR1 SGHAT and CDR2 FQNNGV. Unmatched junction bases numbered 7, after V lost 1 base and J lost 9 bases. The CDR3 covers 15 residues. Patients at the Seattle site were enrolled during active infection and followed longitudinally. As originally analysed: For nucleated cells, counts were estimated from reference gene primer amplification. Some clones are missing from TCRdb's copy, which holds only in-frame ones; the method was immunoSEQ multiplex PCR. V, J and clone size reflect that table, while D and trimming were determined from the DNA. The data show approximately 33,000 clones, 88% seen once.

Source material: peripheral blood. The rearrangement uses TRBV11-2 and TRBJ2-1, with TRBD2 matching over 9 bases. The TCR comes from a man in his sixties with COVID-19, enrolled during active disease. DNA for the CDR3: TGTGCCAGCAGCTTAGGTAGCGGGAGTAACGCTGAGCAGTTCTTC. Encoded protein: CASSLGSGSNAEQFF.